A single sample gave rise to the 21 T cell receptor beta chains below, sequenced in a study of identical twins (dated by TCRdb to 2016 to 2017). Library generation was performed with 5' RACE. The run used an Illumina HiSeq 2000. TCRdb applied fastp at Q25 and MiXCR to the public reads, then kept only in-frame beta chains. Under each unique CDR3 protein, matching rows form one entry showing the most common genes and DNA. The sample data list 450,000 to 600,000 distinct CDR3 sequences, and about a fifth of these were observed just once. Approximately 0.49% of the sample is held by the ten biggest clonotypes. This same sample was also part of a study on yellow fever vaccine responses in identical twins.

The specimen was CD4+ T cells sorted from blood. These receptor sequences come from a woman aged 18-29 years in good health.

The J gene is TRBJ2-7, the V gene TRBV3-1; D gene unclear. Trimming left V 0 bases short and J 1 base short, with 7 bases between. From germline, CDR1 is LGHDT and CDR2 YNNKEL (reference sequence). The CDR3 is 14 amino acids. CDR3 protein: CASSQEHYSYEQYF. The CDR3 coding sequence is TGTGCCAGCAGCCAAGAACACTATTCCTACGAGCAGTACTTC.

This clonotype was counted a few times. This chain connects TRBV18 to TRBJ2-7; TRBD1 agrees at 9 bases. The ends lost 2 bases at V and 3 bases at J; junction bases unmatched: 5. The CDR3 spans 15 residues. From germline, CDR1 is KGHSH and CDR2 LQKENI. CDR3 region: CASSPGGTGNYEQYF. In DNA form, the CDR3 reads TGTGCCAGCTCACCAGGGGGGACAGGGAACTACGAGCAGTACTTC.

V and J are TRBV20-1 and TRBJ2-4, with 12 positions matching TRBD2. This CDR3 is 18 amino acids long. CDR1 is DFQATT, CDR2 SNEGSKA, per germline (reference sequence). Trimming cost V 4 bases and J 2 bases; bases outside gene matches: 12. The CDR3, as DNA: TGCAGTGCTACCCCCCTAGCGGGGGGGATGTATACCAAAAACATTCAGTACTTC. Encoded protein: CSATPLAGGMYTKNIQYF.

This chain links TRBV12-3 or TRBV12-4 with TRBJ2-3; 12 bases align to TRBD2. The CDR3 loop spans 16 amino acids. V shed 5 bases and J 3 bases; nucleotides not matched to a gene: 6. Here the CDR3 DNA reads TGTGCCAGCAGTCCAAGGACTAGCGGGGTGACAGATACGCAGTATTTT. Its protein is CASSPRTSGVTDTQYF.

This clonotype was observed a few times. This chain joins TRBV7-9 and TRBJ2-5; the match to TRBD1 covers 7 bases. V shed 3 bases, J shed 7 bases, and the junction held 2 bases outside the gene matches. This CDR3 is 12 amino acids long. Germline V gives CDR1 SEHNR, CDR2 FQNEAQ (reference sequence). This chain's CDR3 is CASSFPGGTQYF. Here the CDR3 DNA reads TGTGCCAGCAGCTTTCCAGGGGGGACCCAGTACTTC.

This clonotype appeared a few times. The J gene is TRBJ1-6, the V gene TRBV2; TRBD1 matches at 10 bases. The CDR3 runs to 13 residues. CDR1 is SNHLY, CDR2 FYNNEI, per germline. The CDR3 loop is CVRGQGYNSPLHF. The CDR3 region has the DNA TGTGTCCGGGGACAGGGGTATAATTCACCCCTCCACTTT.

This rearrangement joins TRBV11-3 to TRBJ2-7; 7 nucleotides line up with TRBD1. Per germline, CDR1 SGHNT and CDR2 YENEEA. The CDR3 contains 12 residues. J gave up 9 bases and V 5 bases, and 7 bases lay outside the gene matches. The CDR3 is CASSRTGERQYF. The CDR3 DNA is TGTGCCAGCAGCAGAACAGGGGAGAGGCAGTACTTC.

This clonotype appeared a single time. The genes are TRBV29-1 and TRBJ2-3, with TRBD1 matching over 8 bases. Trimming took 3 bases from V and 2 from J; bases not matched to a gene: 4. The CDR3 is 14 residues long. Germline CDR1 SQVTM, CDR2 ANQGSEA. CDR3 residues: CSVDRTGNTDTQYF. The CDR3 DNA reads as TGCAGCGTTGACCGGACAGGGAACACAGATACGCAGTATTTT.

The V gene is TRBV15, the J gene TRBJ2-6; the D gene is possibly TRBD2 (6 bases). V was clipped by 6 bases and J by 0 bases, with 15 bases between them. This CDR3 region has 17 residues. Germline V gene lookup returns CDR1 LNHNV and CDR2 YYDKDF (reference sequence). Written as DNA, the CDR3 is TGTGCCACCAGGGGGGAGGCCGGGGCCTCTGGGGCCAACGTCCTGACTTTC. Its translation is CATRGEAGASGANVLTF.

This clonotype was seen more than once but under ten times. The chain is built from TRBV29-1 and TRBJ2-3, with a possible D match to TRBD2 (6 bases). Trimming took 3 bases from V and 2 from J, leaving 9 bases between them. Per the germline V gene, CDR1 is SQVTM and CDR2 is ANQGSEA. This CDR3 region has 13 residues. CDR3 protein: CSVEGRNTDTQYF. The CDR3, as DNA: TGCAGCGTTGAGGGGAGGAACACAGATACGCAGTATTTT.

The V gene is TRBV11-2, the J gene TRBJ1-1, with TRBD1 matching over 10 bases. The J segment lost 5 bases and the V segment lost 2 bases, leaving 2 bases of the junction unmatched. Germline CDR1 is SGHAT and CDR2 is FQNNGV. This CDR3 has 14 amino acids. The CDR3 is CASSLLGQGTEAFF. The CDR3 nucleotides are TGTGCCAGCAGCTTACTGGGACAGGGGACTGAAGCTTTCTTT.

The CDR3 DNA reads TGTGCCAGCAAATCCGGCGGGACAGGGACCTACGAGCAGTACGTC. Translating it yields CASKSGGTGTYEQYV. The chain uses TRBV28 and TRBJ2-7; 9 nucleotides agree with TRBD1. CDR3 length equals 15 residues. With 7 bases clipped from V and 2 bases from J, the junction kept 9 bases outside the gene matches. Germline assignment: CDR1 MDHEN and CDR2 SYDVKM.

This clonotype was observed a few times. The chain combines TRBV5-1 with TRBJ1-1; unclear D gene. CDR3 length equals 15 residues. The germline V gene has CDR1 SGHRS and CDR2 YFSETQ. Trimming pared 0 bases from V and 1 base from J, leaving 10 bases between. The CDR3 loop reads CASSLDVQPNTEAFF. As DNA, the CDR3 is TGCGCCAGCAGCTTGGATGTTCAACCGAACACTGAAGCTTTCTTT.

Many counts were recorded for this clonotype. This chain links TRBV3-1 with TRBJ2-2, with 8 bases fitting TRBD2. V gave up 6 bases and J gave up 0 bases; unmatched junction bases: 0. The CDR3 is 14 amino acids. Germline V gives CDR1 LGHDT, CDR2 YNNKEL (reference sequence). CDR3 residues: CASRLAANTGELFF. CDR3 nucleotides: TGTGCCAGCAGACTAGCGGCGAACACCGGGGAGCTGTTTTTT.

In its sample, this clonotype was seen once. This chain connects TRBV2 to TRBJ2-3, with D possibly being TRBD1 or TRBD2 (5 bases each). Looked up from germline, CDR1 is SNHLY and CDR2 is FYNNEI. The CDR3 extends over 14 amino acids. Trimming removed 8 bases at V and 2 bases at J, with 14 bases between. CDR3 bases: TGTGCCAGCCGGGGCGTACTACACACAGATACGCAGTATTTT. Amino acids: CASRGVLHTDTQYF.

V is TRBV12-3 or TRBV12-4 and J is TRBJ1-4; no reliable D call. Trimming left V 6 bases short and J 8 bases short, with 16 bases between. This CDR3 is 14 amino acids long. CDR3 coding DNA: TGTGCCAGCAGCCGCGGACCGATTTGGGAAAAACTGTTTTTT. Translating gives CASSRGPIWEKLFF.

In this sample, this clonotype turned up a few times. This chain connects TRBV3-1 to TRBJ2-1; D unclear. CDR1 LGHDT and CDR2 YNNKEL come from the germline V gene (reference sequence). This CDR3 region has 12 residues. Deletions cut 2 bases from V and 7 bases from J, with 6 bases between. CDR3 loop: CASSQIGNEQFF. CDR3 coding DNA: TGTGCCAGCAGCCAAATCGGGAATGAGCAGTTCTTC.

The chain has TRBV5-1 and TRBJ2-2, with D possibly matching TRBD1 (6 bases). The V and J ends lost 5 bases and 3 bases respectively, with 11 bases between them. The CDR3 spans 14 residues. Germline assignment: CDR1 SGHRS and CDR2 YFSETQ. The CDR3 sequence: CASSRRQDTGELFF. DNA of the CDR3: TGCGCCAGCAGTCGGAGACAGGACACCGGGGAGCTGTTTTTT. Filled out from reference TRBV5-1 and TRBJ2-2, the complete variable domain reads KAGVTQTPRYLIKTRGQQVTLSCSPISGHRSVSWYQQTPGQGLQFLFEYFSETQRNKGNFPGRFSGRQFSNSRSEMNVSTLELGDSALYLCASSRRQDTGELFFGEGSRLTVL.

The sample holds a few counts of this clonotype. The rearrangement joins TRBV12-3 or TRBV12-4 to TRBJ1-1; TRBD1 matches 8 bases. V lost 6 bases and J lost 4; bases outside the gene matches: 10. This CDR3 contains 15 residues. CDR3 protein: CASRRDRGTSTEAFF. The CDR3 DNA is TGTGCCAGCAGACGAGACAGGGGCACAAGCACTGAAGCTTTCTTT.

This clonotype was seen a handful of times. V gene TRBV20-1 combines with J gene TRBJ2-5; TRBD2 agrees at 11 bases. J lost 5 bases, V lost 1 base, and 6 bases had no gene match. The CDR3 loop spans 15 amino acids. Germline V gene lookup returns CDR1 DFQATT and CDR2 SNEGSKA (reference sequence). This CDR3 reads CSARVLAGGQETQYF. As DNA, the CDR3 is TGCAGTGCTAGAGTTTTAGCGGGGGGGCAGGAGACCCAGTACTTC.

The chain employs TRBV12-3 or TRBV12-4 and TRBJ1-4, with TRBD1 as a possible D gene (6 bases). Trimming stripped 6 bases from V and 0 bases from J, with 14 bases between. The CDR3 has 16 amino acids. CDR3 nucleotides: TGTGCCAGCAGACGCCGGGACATCGCAACTAATGAAAAACTGTTTTTT. This sequence encodes CASRRRDIATNEKLFF.